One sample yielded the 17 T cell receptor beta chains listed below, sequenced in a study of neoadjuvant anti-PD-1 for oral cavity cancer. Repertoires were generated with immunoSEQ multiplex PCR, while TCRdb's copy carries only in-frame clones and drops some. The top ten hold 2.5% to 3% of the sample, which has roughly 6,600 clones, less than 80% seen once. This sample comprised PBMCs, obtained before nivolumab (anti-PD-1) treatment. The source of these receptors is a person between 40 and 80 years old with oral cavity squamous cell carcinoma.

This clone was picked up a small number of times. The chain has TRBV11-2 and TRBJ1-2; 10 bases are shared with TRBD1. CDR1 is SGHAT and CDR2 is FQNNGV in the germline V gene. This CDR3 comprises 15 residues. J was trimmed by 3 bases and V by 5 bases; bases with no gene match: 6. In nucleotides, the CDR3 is TGTGCCAGCAGCCTGAGGACAGGGGGACACTATGGCTACACCTTC. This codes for CASSLRTGGHYGYTF.

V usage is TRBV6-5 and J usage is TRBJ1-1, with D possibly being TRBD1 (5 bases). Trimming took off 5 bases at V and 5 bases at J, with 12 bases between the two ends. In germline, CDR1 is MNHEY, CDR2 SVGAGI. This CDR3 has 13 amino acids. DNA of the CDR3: TGTGCCAGCAGTCCCAGGGAAGGGACTGAAGCTTTCTTT. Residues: CASSPREGTEAFF.

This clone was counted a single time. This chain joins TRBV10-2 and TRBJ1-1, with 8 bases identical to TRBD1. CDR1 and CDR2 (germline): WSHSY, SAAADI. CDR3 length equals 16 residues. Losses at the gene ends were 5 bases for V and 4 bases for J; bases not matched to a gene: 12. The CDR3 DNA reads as TGCGCCAGCAGTAGCTCAGGGGGCTCGGGGGGCACTGAAGCTTTCTTT. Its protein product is CASSSSGGSGGTEAFF.

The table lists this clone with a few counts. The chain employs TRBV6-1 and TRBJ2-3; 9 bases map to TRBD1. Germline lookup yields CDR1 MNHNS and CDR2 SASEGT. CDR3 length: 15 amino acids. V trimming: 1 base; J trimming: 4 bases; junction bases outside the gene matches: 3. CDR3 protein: CASSEGGQGPDTQYF. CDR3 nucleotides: TGTGCCAGCAGTGAAGGGGGACAGGGACCAGATACGCAGTATTTT.

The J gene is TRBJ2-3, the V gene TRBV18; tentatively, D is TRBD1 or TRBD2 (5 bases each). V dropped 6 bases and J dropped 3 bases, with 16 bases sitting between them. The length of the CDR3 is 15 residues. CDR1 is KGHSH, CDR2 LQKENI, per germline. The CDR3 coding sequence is TGTGCCAGCTCCCCCGAGGTCGGGGCGACAGATACGCAGTATTTT. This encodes CASSPEVGATDTQYF.

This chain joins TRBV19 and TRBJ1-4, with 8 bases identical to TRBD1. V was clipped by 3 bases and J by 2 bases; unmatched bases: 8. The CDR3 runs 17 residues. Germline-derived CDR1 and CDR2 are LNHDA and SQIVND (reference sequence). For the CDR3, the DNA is TGTGCCAGTAGTATGGGTCAGGGGGCGCGGACTAATGAAAAACTGTTTTTT. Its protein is CASSMGQGARTNEKLFF.

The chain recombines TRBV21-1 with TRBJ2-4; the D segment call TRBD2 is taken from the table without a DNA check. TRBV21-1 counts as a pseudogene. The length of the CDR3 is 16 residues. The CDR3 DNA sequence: TGTGCCAGCAGCTCCCCTGACGGAGCTGCCAAAAACATTCAGTACTTC. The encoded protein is CASSSPDGAAKNIQYF.

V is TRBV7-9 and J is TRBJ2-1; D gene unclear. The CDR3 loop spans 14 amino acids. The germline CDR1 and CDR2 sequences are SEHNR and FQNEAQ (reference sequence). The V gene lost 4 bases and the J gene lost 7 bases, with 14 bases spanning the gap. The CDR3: CASSSWTAQNEQFF. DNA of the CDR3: TGTGCCAGCAGCTCTTGGACCGCACAGAATGAGCAGTTCTTC. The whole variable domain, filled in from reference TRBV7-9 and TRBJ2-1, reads DTGVSQNPRHKITKRGQNVTFRCDPISEHNRLYWYRQTLGQGPEFLTYFQNEAQLEKSRLLSDRFSAERPKGSFSTLEIQRTEQGDSAMYLCASSSWTAQNEQFFGPGTRLTVL.

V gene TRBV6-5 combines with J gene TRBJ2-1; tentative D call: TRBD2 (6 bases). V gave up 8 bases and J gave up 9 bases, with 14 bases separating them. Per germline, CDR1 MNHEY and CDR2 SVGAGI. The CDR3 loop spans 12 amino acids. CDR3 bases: TGTGCCAGCGGAGAGGGGCGGGGTGAGCAGTTCTTC. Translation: CASGEGRGEQFF.

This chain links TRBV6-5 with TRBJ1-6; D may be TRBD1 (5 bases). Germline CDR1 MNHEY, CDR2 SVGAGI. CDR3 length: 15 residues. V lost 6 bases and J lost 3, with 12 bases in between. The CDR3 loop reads CASRGDLNYNSPLHF. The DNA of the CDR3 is TGTGCCAGCAGGGGGGACCTAAACTATAATTCACCCCTCCACTTT.

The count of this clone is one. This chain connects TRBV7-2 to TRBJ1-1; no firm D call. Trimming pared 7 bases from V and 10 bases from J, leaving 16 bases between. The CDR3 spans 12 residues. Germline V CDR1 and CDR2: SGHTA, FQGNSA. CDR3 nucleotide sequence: TGTGCCAGCACCCCTTCCGGGATGGGAGCTTTCTTT. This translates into CASTPSGMGAFF.

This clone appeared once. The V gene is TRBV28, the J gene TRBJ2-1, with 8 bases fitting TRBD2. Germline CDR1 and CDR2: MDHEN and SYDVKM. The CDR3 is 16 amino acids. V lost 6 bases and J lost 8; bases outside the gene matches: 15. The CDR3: CASSPVGTRLVDEQFF. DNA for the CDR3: TGTGCCAGCAGCCCCGTCGGGACTAGGCTGGTCGATGAGCAGTTCTTC.

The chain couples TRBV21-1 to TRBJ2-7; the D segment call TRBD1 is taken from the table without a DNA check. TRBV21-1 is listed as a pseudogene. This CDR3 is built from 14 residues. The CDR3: CASSKETEPYEQYF. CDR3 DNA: TGTGCCAGCAGCAAAGAAACAGAACCCTACGAGCAGTACTTC.

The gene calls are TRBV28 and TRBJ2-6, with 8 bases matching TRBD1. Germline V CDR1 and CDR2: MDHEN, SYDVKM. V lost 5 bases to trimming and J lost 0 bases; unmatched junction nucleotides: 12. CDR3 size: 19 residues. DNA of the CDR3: TGTGCCAGCAGTCACGCGACAGGGGTTCCTAGCTCTGGGGCCAACGTCCTGACTTTC. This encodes CASSHATGVPSSGANVLTF.

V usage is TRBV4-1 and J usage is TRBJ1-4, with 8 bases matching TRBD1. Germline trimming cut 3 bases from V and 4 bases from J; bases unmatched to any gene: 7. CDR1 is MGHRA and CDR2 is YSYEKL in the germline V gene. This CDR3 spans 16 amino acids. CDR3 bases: TGCGCCAGCAGCCAGCTGCTCGGACAGGGTAATGAAAAACTGTTTTTT. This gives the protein CASSQLLGQGNEKLFF.

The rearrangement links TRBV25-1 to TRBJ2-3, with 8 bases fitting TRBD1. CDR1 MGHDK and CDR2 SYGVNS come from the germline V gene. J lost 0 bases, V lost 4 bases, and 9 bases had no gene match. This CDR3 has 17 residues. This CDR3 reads CASSVPGTGPSTDTQYF. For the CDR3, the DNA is TGTGCCAGCAGTGTTCCCGGGACAGGACCTAGCACAGATACGCAGTATTTT.

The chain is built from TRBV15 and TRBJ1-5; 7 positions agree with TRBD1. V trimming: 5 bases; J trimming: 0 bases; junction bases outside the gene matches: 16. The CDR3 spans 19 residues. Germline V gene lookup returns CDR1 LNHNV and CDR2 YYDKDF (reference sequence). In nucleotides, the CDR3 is TGTGCCACCAGCGGGTCATACCGGGACAGTTCGTATAGCAATCAGCCCCAGCATTTT. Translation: CATSGSYRDSSYSNQPQHF.